One and the same sample provided the 23 T cell receptor beta chains below, sequenced in a study of blood T cell repertoires in COVID-19. Repertoires were generated with immunoSEQ multiplex PCR, while TCRdb's copy carries only in-frame clones and drops some. The data hold roughly 700,000 clones, with 70% to 90% observed a single time. The sequencing sample was made of peripheral blood. The receptors come from a woman aged 18-29 years with acute or convalescent COVID-19.

This chain uses TRBV4-3 with TRBJ1-1; D perhaps matches TRBD1 (6 bases). Trimming took off 0 bases at V and 1 base at J, with 9 bases between the two ends. The germline CDR1 and CDR2 sequences are LGHNA and YSLEER. The CDR3 has 15 residues. The CDR3 coding sequence is TGCGCCAGCAGCCAAGAAGCAGGGGCGAACACTGAAGCTTTCTTT. Protein: CASSQEAGANTEAFF.

This CDR3 is CASSAIASVSPLHF. CDR3 nucleotides: TGTGCCAGCAGCGCTATCGCTTCTGTCTCACCCCTCCACTTT. The genes are TRBV7-9 and TRBJ1-6, with D unclear. V was clipped by 5 bases and J by 10 bases, with 15 bases between them. Germline lookup yields CDR1 SEHNR and CDR2 FQNEAQ (reference sequence). The CDR3 is 14 residues long.

This clone is a singleton in its sample. V is TRBV21-1 and J is TRBJ2-7; TRBD2, as called in the table, went unchecked against the DNA. TRBV21-1 is a listed pseudogene. The CDR3 spans 11 residues. The CDR3: CAPGGSYEQYF. CDR3 nucleotide sequence: TGTGCCCCGGGGGGGTCCTACGAGCAGTACTTC.

The chain carries TRBV24-1 and TRBJ2-6, with 7 bases identical to TRBD2. The V segment lost 3 bases and the J segment 1 base; nucleotides outside the gene matches: 2. The CDR3 covers 16 residues. Germline V gene data show CDR1 as KGHDR and CDR2 as SFDVKD. The CDR3 DNA is TGTGCCACCAGTGATCGCGGGGGATCTGGGGCCAACGTCCTGACTTTC. Amino acid sequence: CATSDRGGSGANVLTF.

This clone was picked up one time. The chain couples TRBV19 to TRBJ2-2; 8 positions match TRBD1. Germline V lookup: CDR1 LNHDA, CDR2 SQIVND (reference sequence). The CDR3 has 15 amino acids. V was pared by 5 bases and J by 5 bases, with 7 bases of the junction left unmatched. This chain's CDR3 is CASSVQGADTGELFF. CDR3 nucleotide sequence: TGTGCCAGTAGTGTCCAGGGGGCTGATACCGGGGAGCTGTTTTTT. The entire variable domain, with the rest obtained from reference TRBV19 and TRBJ2-2, is as follows: DGGITQSPKYLFRKEGQNVTLSCEQNLNHDAMYWYRQDPGQGLRLIYYSQIVNDFQKGDIAEGYSVSREKKESFPLTVTSAQKNPTAFYLCASSVQGADTGELFFGEGSRLTVL.

This clone was recorded a few times. The J gene is TRBJ1-2, the V gene TRBV6-2 or TRBV6-3; D perhaps matches TRBD1 (5 bases). The CDR3 length is 12 residues. The germline CDR1 and CDR2 sequences are MNHEY and SVGEGT. The V gene lost 2 bases and the J gene lost 5 bases, with 6 bases spanning the gap. The DNA of the CDR3 is TGTGCCAGCAGTTACGCAGGGTATGGCTACACCTTC. Its protein is CASSYAGYGYTF.

The J gene is TRBJ1-6, the V gene TRBV3-1 (or the pseudogene TRBV3-2); 8 bases match TRBD1. The CDR3 extends over 17 amino acids. V lost 2 bases to trimming and J lost 8 bases; unmatched junction nucleotides: 11. Germline V gene sequence: CDR1 LGHDT, CDR2 YNNKEL (reference sequence). CDR3 protein: CASSQWDRSLGDSPLHF. Written as DNA, the CDR3 is TGTGCCAGCAGCCAATGGGACAGGAGCCTTGGGGATTCACCCCTCCACTTT.

J is TRBJ1-5 and V is TRBV18, with D tentatively TRBD1 (6 bases). Trimming stripped 1 base from V and 0 bases from J, with 16 bases between. The CDR3 is made up of 18 amino acids. Germline V gives CDR1 KGHSH, CDR2 LQKENI. CDR3 coding DNA: TGTGCCAGCTCACCACTGCCGGGACGAGGGGGTAGCAATCAGCCCCAGCATTTT. The encoded protein is CASSPLPGRGGSNQPQHF.

The CDR3 DNA reads as TGTGCTAGTGGTACCTTAGTTAGCAATGAGCAGTTCTTC. Protein sequence: CASGTLVSNEQFF. The V call is TRBV12-5, the J call TRBJ2-1; no clear D gene. The germline gives CDR1 LGHNT, CDR2 FRNRAP. CDR3 length: 13 residues. The V end lost 5 bases, the J end lost 6 bases, and 11 bases lay between the germline ends. The full variable domain, rest sourced from reference TRBV12-5 and TRBJ2-1, is DARVTQTPRHKVTEMGQEVTMRCQPILGHNTVFWYRQTMMQGLELLAYFRNRAPLDDSGMPKDRFSAEMPDATLATLKIQPSEPRDSAVYFCASGTLVSNEQFFGPGTRLTVL.

This rearrangement joins TRBV18 to TRBJ2-5, with D maybe TRBD2 (5 bases). This CDR3 has 15 residues. V lost 3 bases to trimming and J lost 4 bases, with 15 bases between them. In germline, CDR1 is KGHSH, CDR2 LQKENI. The CDR3 bases are TGTGCCAGCTCACCGGGGAGTTCCGAGGGAGAGACCCAGTACTTC. Translation gives CASSPGSSEGETQYF.

This chain links TRBV5-5 with TRBJ1-4; D is unresolved. V lost 2 bases and J lost 6, with 8 bases in between. CDR3 length: 13 residues. Germline values: CDR1 SGHKS, CDR2 YYEKEE (reference sequence). CDR3 amino acids: CASSLQHDEKLFF. For the CDR3, the DNA is TGTGCCAGCAGCTTACAGCATGATGAAAAACTGTTTTTT.

The V gene is TRBV25-1, the J gene TRBJ1-2, with D unresolved. Between the trimmed V and J ends, which lost 6 bases and 6 bases, there was a span of 14 bases. The CDR3 covers 13 residues. CDR1 and CDR2 from the germline V gene are MGHDK and SYGVNS. CDR3 DNA sequence: TGTGCCAGCAGGGGAAACCGAGGGAATGGCTACACCTTC. Encoded protein: CASRGNRGNGYTF.

J is TRBJ2-3 and V is TRBV3-1 (or the pseudogene TRBV3-2); perhaps TRBD2 as D (6 bases). Trimming cost V 2 bases and J 7 bases, with 10 bases left between them. CDR1 LGHDT and CDR2 YNNKEL come from the germline V gene (reference sequence). CDR3 length: 13 residues. CDR3 amino acids: CASSQIGGNTQYF. The CDR3 region has the DNA TGTGCCAGCAGCCAAATCGGGGGTAATACGCAGTATTTT.

In DNA form, the CDR3 reads TGCAGCGTTGGCAGGCTCTATGGCTACACCTTC. Its translation: CSVGRLYGYTF. The chain joins TRBV29-1 to TRBJ1-2, with D unresolved. Trimming removed 4 bases from V and 4 bases from J, with 7 bases in between. The germline CDR1 and CDR2 sequences are SQVTM and ANQGSEA. CDR3 size: 11 residues. Full variable domain (rest looked up from reference TRBV29-1 and TRBJ1-2): SAVISQKPSRDICQRGTSLTIQCQVDSQVTMMFWYRQQPGQSLTLIATANQGSEATYESGFVIDKFPISRPNLTFSTLTVSNMSPEDSSIYLCSVGRLYGYTFGSGTRLTVV.

The chain links TRBV18 to TRBJ1-5; D possibly corresponds to TRBD1 (5 bases). Germline-derived CDR1 and CDR2 are KGHSH and LQKENI. The CDR3 has 15 residues. Trimming took 6 bases from V and 6 from J, leaving 18 bases between them. CDR3 residues: CASSKGQGLVQPQHF. CDR3 DNA: TGTGCCAGCTCGAAGGGGCAGGGACTCGTTCAGCCCCAGCATTTT.

The chain carries TRBV20-1 and TRBJ2-1; D not certain. CDR1 is DFQATT and CDR2 is SNEGSKA in the germline V gene (reference sequence). V lost 0 bases and J lost 10, with 4 bases in between. CDR3 size: 10 residues. Here the CDR3 reads CSARDEEQFF. CDR3 nucleotides: TGCAGTGCTAGAGACGAGGAGCAGTTCTTC.

This sequence joins TRBV3-1 (or the pseudogene TRBV3-2) and TRBJ1-6, with D unclear. The V gene's germline CDR1 is LGHDT and CDR2 YNNKEL (reference sequence). This CDR3 comprises 15 residues. V lost 4 bases and J lost 7, with 14 bases in between. DNA for the CDR3: TGTGCCAGCAGCCTCCGTCAGGTTCAGAATTCACCCCTCCACTTT. Its translation: CASSLRQVQNSPLHF.

The rearrangement links TRBV7-2 to TRBJ2-1, with 12 positions matching TRBD2. The CDR3 is 18 amino acids. The germline V gene has CDR1 SGHTA and CDR2 FQGNSA. J lost 6 bases, V lost 4 bases, and 13 bases had no gene match. In DNA, the CDR3 is TGTGCCAGCAGCTCCGACTCGATACTAGCGGGGGGAACCAATGAGCAGTTCTTC. Amino acids: CASSSDSILAGGTNEQFF.

This sequence joins TRBV4-2 and TRBJ1-1; no firm D call. Looked up from germline, CDR1 is LGHNA and CDR2 is YNFKEQ. This CDR3 spans 15 amino acids. V was pared by 0 bases and J by 1 base, with 9 bases between. The CDR3 protein is CASSQERDRNTEAFF. The CDR3 DNA is TGTGCCAGCAGCCAAGAGAGGGATCGGAACACTGAAGCTTTCTTT.

The genes are TRBV30 and TRBJ1-1; D ambiguous. Looked up from germline, CDR1 is GTSNPN and CDR2 is SVGIG (reference sequence). V gave up 0 bases and J gave up 0 bases, with 17 bases separating them. This CDR3 comprises 17 residues. The CDR3 region has the DNA TGTGCCTGGAGTGTGATGCGAACAGCTGACATGAACACTGAAGCTTTCTTT. Protein: CAWSVMRTADMNTEAFF.

J is TRBJ1-3 and V is TRBV14, with D hard to call. Trimming stripped 0 bases from V and 4 bases from J, with 4 bases between. Germline V gives CDR1 SGHDN, CDR2 FVKESK. The CDR3 runs 13 residues. The CDR3 is CASSQDRGNTIYF. The CDR3 nucleotides read TGTGCCAGCAGCCAAGACCGGGGAAACACCATATATTTT.

The chain links TRBV6-5 to TRBJ2-1; 13 bases are shared with TRBD2. The CDR3 covers 15 residues. The germline CDR1 and CDR2 sequences are MNHEY and SVGAGI. The V segment lost 4 bases and the J segment 7 bases; nucleotides outside the gene matches: 4. The CDR3, as DNA: TGTGCCAGCAGTTGGGGACTAGCGGGGTTTAATGAGCAGTTCTTC. It is translated as CASSWGLAGFNEQFF.

The gene calls are TRBV7-2 and TRBJ1-2, with TRBD1 identical over 9 bases. The length of the CDR3 is 18 residues. Germline CDR1 reads SGHTA; CDR2 reads FQGNSA. The V segment lost 0 bases and the J segment 6 bases; nucleotides outside the gene matches: 14. This chain's CDR3 is CASSLASFTGTGNNGYTF. CDR3 sequence (DNA): TGTGCCAGCAGCTTAGCTTCTTTTACAGGGACAGGGAATAATGGCTACACCTTC.